Described below is a single T cell receptor (beta chain) sequence and its context. This entry belongs to a study of cytomegalovirus exposure and HLA in healthy donors. On the study more broadly: An early data release held 75 million to 100 million unique TCRs from HLA-typed donors.

The PCR ran on 60 Vbeta and 13 Jbeta primers. Sequencing used immunoSEQ multiplex PCR; TCRdb keeps in-frame clones, though not all of them. The sample lists 180,000 or so clones, around 85% occurring once. V lost 6 bases to trimming and J lost 5 bases, with 11 bases between them. Germline CDR1 ENHRY, CDR2 SYGVKD. This CDR3 contains 12 residues. The rearrangement joins TRBV10-3 to TRBJ2-7, with TRBD1 as a possible D gene (6 bases). The clonotype was recovered from a man between 18 and 29 years old in good health and CMV-seropositive. The source material was PBMCs. CDR3 nucleotides: TGTGCCATCAGCAAACAGGGCCACGAGCAGTACTTC. Translating it yields CAISKQGHEQYF.